These T cell receptor beta chains were read from a single sample in a study of post-analysis software for immune sequencing data. TCRdb itself ran the PCR reads through MiXCR, one entry per CDR3 protein. The table records roughly 700,000 distinct CDR3 sequences, approximately 30% of them present only once. The sequenced material came from blood. All receptors derive from a girl aged 5-17 years with multiple sclerosis. Each CDR3 is given with its conserved first and last residue.

V gene	J gene	CDR3 protein
TRBV6-1	TRBJ1-5	CASSESGSNQPQHF
TRBV20-1	TRBJ2-1	CSARQTNGGEQFF
TRBV11-2	TRBJ1-6	CASSLDGRDSPLHF
TRBV24-1	TRBJ2-1	CATSDLKRGSYNEQFF
TRBV5-1	TRBJ2-6	CASSPGPSGANVLTF
TRBV6-5	TRBJ2-4	CASSYADAGTSGLEQYF
TRBV14	TRBJ2-1	CASSRKDGFNEQFF
TRBV29-1	TRBJ1-4	CSGQQGARGEKLFF
TRBV24-1	TRBJ2-5	CATSDSGRFQETQYF
TRBV29-1	TRBJ2-5	CSAFLGAESQTQYF
TRBV28	TRBJ1-5	CASSLGQGAWTQHF
TRBV7-2	TRBJ2-3	CASSFGLAGPSTDTQYF
TRBV6-1	TRBJ2-1	CASSPGWREQFF
TRBV6-5	TRBJ2-7	CASSYDGGHNEQYF
TRBV5-1	TRBJ2-6	CASSLQRDRSGANVLTF
TRBV12-3/TRBV12-4	TRBJ1-1	CASRGTGSGTLKAFF
TRBV7-2	TRBJ1-2	CASSSTGQGAYGYTF
TRBV20-1	TRBJ2-1	CSARAHLVANYEQFF
TRBV4-3	TRBJ2-3	CASSQDPSGGVTDTQYF
TRBV18	TRBJ2-6	CASSLGQGRANVLTF
TRBV20-1	TRBJ2-1	CSARGQRLHQFF
TRBV6-1	TRBJ1-2	CASRGGDYGYTF